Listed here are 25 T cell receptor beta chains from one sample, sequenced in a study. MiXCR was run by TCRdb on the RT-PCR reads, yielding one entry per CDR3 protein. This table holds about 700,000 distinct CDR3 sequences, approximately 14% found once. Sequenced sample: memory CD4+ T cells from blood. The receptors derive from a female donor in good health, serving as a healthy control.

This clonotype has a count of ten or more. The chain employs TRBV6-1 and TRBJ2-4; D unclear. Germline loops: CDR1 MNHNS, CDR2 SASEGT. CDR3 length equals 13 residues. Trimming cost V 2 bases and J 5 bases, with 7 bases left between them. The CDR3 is CASSERYENIQYF. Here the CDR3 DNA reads TGTGCCAGCAGTGAACGATACGAAAACATTCAGTACTTC.

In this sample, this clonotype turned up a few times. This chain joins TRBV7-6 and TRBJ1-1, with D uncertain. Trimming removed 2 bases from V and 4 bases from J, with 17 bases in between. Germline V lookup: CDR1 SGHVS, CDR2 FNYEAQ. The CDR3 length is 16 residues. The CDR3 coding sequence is TGTGCCAGCAGCTTAAGGAAGTCGGGTTTCGGCACTGAAGCTTTCTTT. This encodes CASSLRKSGFGTEAFF. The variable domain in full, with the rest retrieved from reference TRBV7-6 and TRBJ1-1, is GAGVSQSPRYKVTKRGQDVALRCDPISGHVSLYWYRQALGQGPEFLTYFNYEAQQDKSGLPNDRFSAERPEGSISTLTIQRTEQRDSAMYRCASSLRKSGFGTEAFFGQGTRLTVV.

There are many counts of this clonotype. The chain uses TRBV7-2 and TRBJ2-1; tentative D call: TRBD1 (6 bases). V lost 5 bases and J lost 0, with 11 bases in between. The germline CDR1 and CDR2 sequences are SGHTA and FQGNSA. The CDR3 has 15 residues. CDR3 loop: CASSPRGSSYNEQFF. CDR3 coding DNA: TGTGCCAGCAGCCCTAGGGGGAGCTCCTACAATGAGCAGTTCTTC.

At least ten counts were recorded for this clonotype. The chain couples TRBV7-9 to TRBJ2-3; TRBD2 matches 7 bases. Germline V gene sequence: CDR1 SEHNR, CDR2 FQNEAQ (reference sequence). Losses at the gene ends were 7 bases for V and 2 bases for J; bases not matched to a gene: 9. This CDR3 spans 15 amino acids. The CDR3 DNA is TGTGCCAGCACAAATCCCGGGGGGAACACAGATACGCAGTATTTT. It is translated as CASTNPGGNTDTQYF. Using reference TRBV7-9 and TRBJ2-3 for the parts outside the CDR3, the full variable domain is DTGVSQNPRHKITKRGQNVTFRCDPISEHNRLYWYRQTLGQGPEFLTYFQNEAQLEKSRLLSDRFSAERPKGSFSTLEIQRTEQGDSAMYLCASTNPGGNTDTQYFGPGTRLTVL.

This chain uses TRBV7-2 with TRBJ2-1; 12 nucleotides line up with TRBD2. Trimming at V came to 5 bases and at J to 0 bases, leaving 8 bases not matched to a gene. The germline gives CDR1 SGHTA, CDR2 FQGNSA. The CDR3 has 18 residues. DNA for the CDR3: TGTGCCAGCAGCGGATATGGGACTAGCGGGTCCTCCTACAATGAGCAGTTCTTC. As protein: CASSGYGTSGSSYNEQFF.

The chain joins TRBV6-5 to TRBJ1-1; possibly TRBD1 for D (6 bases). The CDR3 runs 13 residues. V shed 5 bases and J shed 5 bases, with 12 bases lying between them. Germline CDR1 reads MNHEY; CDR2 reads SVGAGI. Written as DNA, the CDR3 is TGTGCCAGCAGTGCCGGGACATTTACTGAAGCTTTCTTT. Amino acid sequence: CASSAGTFTEAFF.

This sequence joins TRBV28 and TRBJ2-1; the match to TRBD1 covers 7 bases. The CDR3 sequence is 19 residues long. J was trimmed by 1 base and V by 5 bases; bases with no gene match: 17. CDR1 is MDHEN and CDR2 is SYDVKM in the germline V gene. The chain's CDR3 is CASSPHRGWTGQSYNEQFF. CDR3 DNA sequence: TGTGCCAGCAGTCCACACAGGGGTTGGACGGGTCAATCCTACAATGAGCAGTTCTTC.

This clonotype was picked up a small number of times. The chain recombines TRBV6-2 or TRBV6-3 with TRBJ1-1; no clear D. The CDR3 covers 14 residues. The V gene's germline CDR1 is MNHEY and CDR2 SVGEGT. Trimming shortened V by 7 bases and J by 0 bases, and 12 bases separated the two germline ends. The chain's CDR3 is CASTPPRMNTEAFF. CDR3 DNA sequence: TGTGCCAGCACCCCACCTAGGATGAACACTGAAGCTTTCTTT.

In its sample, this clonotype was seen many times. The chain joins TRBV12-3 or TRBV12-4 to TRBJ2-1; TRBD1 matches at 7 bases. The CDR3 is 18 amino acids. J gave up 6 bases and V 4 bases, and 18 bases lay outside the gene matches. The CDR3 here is CASSYSRGAGGSGNEQFF. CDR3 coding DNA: TGTGCCAGCAGTTATTCCAGAGGGGCAGGGGGATCGGGCAATGAGCAGTTCTTC.

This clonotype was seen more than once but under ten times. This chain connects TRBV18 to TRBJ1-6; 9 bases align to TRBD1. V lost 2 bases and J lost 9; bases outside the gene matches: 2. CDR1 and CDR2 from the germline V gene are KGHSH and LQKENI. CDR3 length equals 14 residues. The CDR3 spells CASSPTDRGSPLHF. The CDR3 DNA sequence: TGTGCCAGCTCACCAACGGACAGGGGTTCACCCCTCCACTTT.

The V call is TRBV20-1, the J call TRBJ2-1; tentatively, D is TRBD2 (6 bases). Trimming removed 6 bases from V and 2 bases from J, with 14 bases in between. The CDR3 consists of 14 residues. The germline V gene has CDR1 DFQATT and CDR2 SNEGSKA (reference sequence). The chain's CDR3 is CSAPTRITYNEQFF. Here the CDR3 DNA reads TGCAGTGCACCGACTAGAATTACCTACAATGAGCAGTTCTTC.

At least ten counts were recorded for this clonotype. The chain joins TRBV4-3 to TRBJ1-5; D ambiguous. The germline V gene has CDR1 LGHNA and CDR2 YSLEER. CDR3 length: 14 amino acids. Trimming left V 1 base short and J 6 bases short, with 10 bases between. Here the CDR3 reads CASSQGEGGQPQHF. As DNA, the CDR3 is TGCGCCAGCAGCCAAGGGGAGGGCGGTCAGCCCCAGCATTTT.

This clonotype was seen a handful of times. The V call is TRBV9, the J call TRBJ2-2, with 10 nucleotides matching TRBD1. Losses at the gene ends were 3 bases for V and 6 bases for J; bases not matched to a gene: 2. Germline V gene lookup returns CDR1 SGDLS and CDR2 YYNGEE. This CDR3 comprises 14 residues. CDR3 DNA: TGTGCCAGCAGCGGAGGGACAGGGGCCGGGGAGCTGTTTTTT. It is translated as CASSGGTGAGELFF.

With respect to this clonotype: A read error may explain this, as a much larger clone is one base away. CDR3 residues: CSSFAGGAYNEQFF. The CDR3 coding sequence is TGCAGTTCATTTGCGGGAGGTGCCTACAATGAGCAGTTCTTC. The chain is built from TRBV20-1 and TRBJ2-1; 8 nucleotides agree with TRBD2. Germline CDR1 is DFQATT and CDR2 is SNEGSKA (reference sequence). The CDR3 length is 14 residues. V shed 8 bases, J shed 2 bases, and the junction held 8 bases outside the gene matches.

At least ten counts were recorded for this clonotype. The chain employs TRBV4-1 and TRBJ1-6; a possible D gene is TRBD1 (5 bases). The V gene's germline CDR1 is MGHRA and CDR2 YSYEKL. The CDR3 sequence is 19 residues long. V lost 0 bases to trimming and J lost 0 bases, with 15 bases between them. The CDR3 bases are TGCGCCAGCAGCCAAGATCCCCCGACAGAGAGCTCCTATAATTCACCCCTCCACTTT. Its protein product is CASSQDPPTESSYNSPLHF.

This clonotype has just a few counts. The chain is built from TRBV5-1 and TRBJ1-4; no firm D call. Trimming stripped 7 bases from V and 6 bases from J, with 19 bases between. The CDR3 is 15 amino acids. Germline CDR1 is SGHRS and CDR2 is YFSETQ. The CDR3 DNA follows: TGCGCCAGCCGGATTAGCGGCAGGCCGGATGAAAAACTGTTTTTT. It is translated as CASRISGRPDEKLFF.

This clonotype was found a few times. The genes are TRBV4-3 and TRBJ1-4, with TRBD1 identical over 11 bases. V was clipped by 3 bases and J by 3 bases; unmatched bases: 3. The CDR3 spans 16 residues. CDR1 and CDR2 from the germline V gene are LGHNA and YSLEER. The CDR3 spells CASSQDRGLSNEKLFF. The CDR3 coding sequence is TGCGCCAGCAGCCAGGACAGGGGGCTATCTAATGAAAAACTGTTTTTT.

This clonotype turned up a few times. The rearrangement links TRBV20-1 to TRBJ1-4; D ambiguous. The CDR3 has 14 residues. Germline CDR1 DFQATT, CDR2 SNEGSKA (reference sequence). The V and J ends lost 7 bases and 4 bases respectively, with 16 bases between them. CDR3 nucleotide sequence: TGCAGTGGACACCACCGGTACTATAATGAAAAACTGTTTTTT. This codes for CSGHHRYYNEKLFF.

CDR3 sequence (DNA): TGCGCCAGCAGCTTGGCCCAACAGGGGTACGAGCAGTACTTC. It yields the protein CASSLAQQGYEQYF. The chain has TRBV5-1 and TRBJ2-7; 7 bases agree with TRBD1. Germline V gene sequence: CDR1 SGHRS, CDR2 YFSETQ. The CDR3 runs to 14 residues. Losses at the gene ends were 0 bases for V and 4 bases for J; bases not matched to a gene: 4. The full variable domain, completed using reference TRBV5-1 and TRBJ2-7, is KAGVTQTPRYLIKTRGQQVTLSCSPISGHRSVSWYQQTPGQGLQFLFEYFSETQRNKGNFPGRFSGRQFSNSRSEMNVSTLELGDSALYLCASSLAQQGYEQYFGPGTRLTVT.

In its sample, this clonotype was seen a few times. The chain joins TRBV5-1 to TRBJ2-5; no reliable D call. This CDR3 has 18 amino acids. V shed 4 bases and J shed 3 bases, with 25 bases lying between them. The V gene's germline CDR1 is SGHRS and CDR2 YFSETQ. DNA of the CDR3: TGCGCCAGCAGCCTTGACGTACGACTTTCCGACCTTAAAGAGACCCAGTACTTC. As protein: CASSLDVRLSDLKETQYF.

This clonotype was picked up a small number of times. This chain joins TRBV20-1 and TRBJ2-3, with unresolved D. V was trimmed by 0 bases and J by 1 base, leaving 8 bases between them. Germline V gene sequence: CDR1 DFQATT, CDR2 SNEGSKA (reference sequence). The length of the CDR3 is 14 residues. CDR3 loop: CSARDPTGTDTQYF. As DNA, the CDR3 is TGCAGTGCTAGAGATCCCACGGGCACAGATACGCAGTATTTT.

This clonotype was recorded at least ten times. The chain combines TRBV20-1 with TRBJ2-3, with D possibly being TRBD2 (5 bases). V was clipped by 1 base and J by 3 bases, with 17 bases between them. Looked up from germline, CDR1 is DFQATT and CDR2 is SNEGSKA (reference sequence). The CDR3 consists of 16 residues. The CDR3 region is CSARGGAAEGTDTQYF. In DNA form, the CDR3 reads TGCAGTGCTAGAGGTGGAGCGGCCGAAGGTACAGATACGCAGTATTTT.

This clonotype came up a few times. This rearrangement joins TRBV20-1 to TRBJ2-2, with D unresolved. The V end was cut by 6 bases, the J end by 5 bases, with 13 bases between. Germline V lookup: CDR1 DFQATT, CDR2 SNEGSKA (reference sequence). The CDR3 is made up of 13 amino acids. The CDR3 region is CSATSSVTGELFF. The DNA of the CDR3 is TGCAGTGCCACCTCGTCCGTGACCGGGGAGCTGTTTTTT.

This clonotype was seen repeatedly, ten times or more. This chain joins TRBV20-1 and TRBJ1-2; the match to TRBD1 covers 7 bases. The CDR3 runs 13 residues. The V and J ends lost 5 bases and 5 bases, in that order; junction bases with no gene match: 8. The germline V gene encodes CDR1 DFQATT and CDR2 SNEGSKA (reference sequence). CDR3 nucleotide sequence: TGCAGTGCTGCCCGACAGGGTGGTTATGGCTACACCTTC. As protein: CSAARQGGYGYTF.

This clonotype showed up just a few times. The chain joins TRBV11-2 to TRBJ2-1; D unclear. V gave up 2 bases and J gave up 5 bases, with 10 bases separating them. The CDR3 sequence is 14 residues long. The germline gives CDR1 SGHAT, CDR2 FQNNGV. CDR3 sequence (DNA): TGTGCCAGCAGCTTAAACGGCCGTAACAATGAGCAGTTCTTC. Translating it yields CASSLNGRNNEQFF.